Each of the 31 T cell receptor beta chains below was sequenced from the same sample in a study of PD-L1 blockade in urothelial cancer. Data came from immunoSEQ multiplex PCR; TCRdb stores just in-frame clones and leaves some out. Of fewer than 35,000 clones in the sample, roughly 80% were seen once. The sequenced sample was PBMCs, obtained around atezolizumab (anti-PD-L1) treatment. These TCRs come from a man in his fifties with urothelial cancer.

The rearrangement links TRBV19 to TRBJ2-3; the match to TRBD2 covers 12 bases. This CDR3 is built from 16 residues. After removal of 3 bases from V and 4 bases from J, the junction contained 5 bases not matched to a gene. CDR1 LNHDA and CDR2 SQIVND come from the germline V gene (reference sequence). The CDR3 DNA follows: TGTGCCAGTAGTATCTTGACTAGCGGGAGCTCAGATACGCAGTATTTT. Encoded protein: CASSILTSGSSDTQYF.

This chain uses TRBV5-1 with TRBJ2-1, with 8 bases identical to TRBD2. Germline CDR1 reads SGHRS; CDR2 reads YFSETQ. V shed 2 bases and J 8 bases; nucleotides not matched to a gene: 9. There are 15 residues in the CDR3. CDR3: CASSLPAGAHDEQFF. As DNA, the CDR3 is TGCGCCAGCAGCTTACCAGCGGGGGCCCACGATGAGCAGTTCTTC.

The genes are TRBV29-1 and TRBJ1-5, with 7 bases matching TRBD1. This CDR3 comprises 15 residues. Trimming removed 6 bases from V and 1 base from J; junction bases left unmatched: 9. Germline-derived CDR1 and CDR2 are SQVTM and ANQGSEA. The CDR3 coding sequence is TGCAGCGTAGCCTCCGGGACAGCCAGCAATCAGCCCCAGCATTTT. Its translation: CSVASGTASNQPQHF.

The chain has TRBV7-8 and TRBJ2-2; weak D call: TRBD2 (6 bases). Germline CDR1 is SGHVS and CDR2 is FQNEAQ. Trimming stripped 1 base from V and 1 base from J, with 10 bases between. The CDR3 has 16 residues. The CDR3 reads CASSLGRRENTGELFF. The CDR3 nucleotides read TGTGCCAGCAGCTTAGGGAGGCGGGAGAACACCGGGGAGCTGTTTTTT.

This sequence joins TRBV27 and TRBJ2-7; 12 positions agree with TRBD2. V was clipped by 11 bases and J by 3 bases; unmatched bases: 17. Germline V gives CDR1 MNHEY, CDR2 SMNVEV (reference sequence). The CDR3 extends over 17 amino acids. In DNA form, the CDR3 reads TGTGCCGGAGAACTAGCGGGGGGCCGGGGCAAGGTCTACGAGCAGTACGTC. This gives the protein CAGELAGGRGKVYEQYV.

The chain carries TRBV15 and TRBJ1-2; the match to TRBD1 covers 7 bases. The CDR3 is 16 amino acids. Germline V CDR1 and CDR2: LNHNV, YYDKDF (reference sequence). J lost 4 bases, V lost 1 base, and 9 bases had no gene match. The CDR3 loop reads CATSRGGIAGGYGYTF. The DNA of the CDR3 is TGTGCCACCAGCAGAGGAGGAATTGCAGGGGGCTATGGCTACACCTTC.

This chain joins TRBV5-1 and TRBJ2-6; no definite D call. The CDR3 is made up of 14 amino acids. Germline values: CDR1 SGHRS, CDR2 YFSETQ. Trimming pared 2 bases from V and 1 base from J, leaving 4 bases between. CDR3 region: CASSFNSGANVLTF. The DNA for the CDR3 is TGCGCCAGCAGCTTTAATTCTGGGGCCAACGTCCTGACTTTC.

The sample holds one count of this clone. The CDR3 DNA follows: TGTGCCAGCAGTCCCTCCGGACTAGCGGGAGCGGGCAATGAGCAGTTCTTC. Its protein product is CASSPSGLAGAGNEQFF. This chain joins TRBV27 and TRBJ2-1; 13 nucleotides line up with TRBD2. The CDR3 covers 17 residues. The J segment lost 6 bases and the V segment lost 5 bases, leaving 10 bases of the junction unmatched. From germline, CDR1 is MNHEY and CDR2 SMNVEV (reference sequence).

The chain uses TRBV19 and TRBJ1-1; 7 bases map to TRBD1. The CDR3 runs 15 residues. Germline V lookup: CDR1 LNHDA, CDR2 SQIVND (reference sequence). V gave up 5 bases and J gave up 10 bases; unmatched junction bases: 16. The CDR3 DNA sequence: TGTGCCAGTAGTCCTCCTAACGGACAGGCCTTACCAGCTTTCTTT. Residues: CASSPPNGQALPAFF.

The genes are TRBV30 and TRBJ1-3, with D maybe TRBD1 (5 bases). CDR3 length: 15 amino acids. Germline CDR1 is GTSNPN and CDR2 is SVGIG (reference sequence). Trimming removed 3 bases at V and 2 bases at J, with 14 bases between. CDR3 sequence (DNA): TGTGCCTGGAGCCAGGGACTGGGAACTGGAAACACCATATATTTT. Translating gives CAWSQGLGTGNTIYF.

V and J are TRBV4-2 and TRBJ2-1; D uncertain. V lost 0 bases, J lost 7 bases, and 13 bases lay in between. CDR3 length: 15 residues. Germline-derived CDR1 and CDR2 are LGHNA and YNFKEQ. The CDR3 bases are TGTGCCAGCAGCCAAGAGATCAGACTTGGAAATGAGCAGTTCTTC. It yields the protein CASSQEIRLGNEQFF.

The rearrangement links TRBV18 to TRBJ2-1, with a tentative D call TRBD1 (6 bases). The CDR3 consists of 13 residues. Trimming cost V 4 bases and J 3 bases, with 7 bases left between them. The V gene's germline CDR1 is KGHSH and CDR2 LQKENI. As DNA, the CDR3 is TGTGCCAGCTCACGGGACAACTACAATGAGCAGTTCTTC. It yields the protein CASSRDNYNEQFF.

The chain uses TRBV6-1 and TRBJ2-7; D remains unclear. CDR1 and CDR2 from the germline V gene are MNHNS and SASEGT. This CDR3 has 13 residues. The V and J ends lost 4 bases and 2 bases respectively, with 9 bases between them. CDR3 region: CASSVETAYEQYF. The CDR3 region has the DNA TGTGCCAGCAGTGTGGAAACAGCCTACGAGCAGTACTTC.

CDR3 protein: CASSLGWASGAQETQYF. Here the CDR3 DNA reads TGTGCCAGCAGCTTAGGTTGGGCTAGCGGGGCGCAAGAGACCCAGTACTTC. V usage is TRBV7-9 and J usage is TRBJ2-5, with 9 positions matching TRBD2. With 1 base clipped from V and 2 bases from J, the junction kept 8 bases outside the gene matches. CDR1 is SEHNR and CDR2 is FQNEAQ in the germline V gene (reference sequence). The CDR3 consists of 17 residues. The whole variable domain, filled in from reference TRBV7-9 and TRBJ2-5, reads DTGVSQNPRHKITKRGQNVTFRCDPISEHNRLYWYRQTLGQGPEFLTYFQNEAQLEKSRLLSDRFSAERPKGSFSTLEIQRTEQGDSAMYLCASSLGWASGAQETQYFGPGTRLLVL.

This chain uses TRBV5-1 with TRBJ2-7, with D tentatively TRBD1 (5 bases). This CDR3 spans 13 amino acids. V was clipped by 2 bases and J by 2 bases, with 8 bases between them. The germline V gene encodes CDR1 SGHRS and CDR2 YFSETQ. The CDR3 coding sequence is TGCGCCAGCAGCTTCACAGGAGCCTACGAGCAGTACTTC. Translated, it gives CASSFTGAYEQYF.

The DNA of the CDR3 is TGTGCCATCAGTGAGTCCGACAGGGGAAACACTGAAGCTTTCTTT. It translates to CAISESDRGNTEAFF. The V and J genes are TRBV10-3 and TRBJ1-1; the match to TRBD1 covers 8 bases. The germline V gene has CDR1 ENHRY and CDR2 SYGVKD. Trimming took 0 bases from V and 2 from J; bases not matched to a gene: 2. The CDR3 length is 15 residues.

This clone was seen just once. The gene calls are TRBV6-1 and TRBJ1-4; D remains unclear. Germline lookup yields CDR1 MNHNS and CDR2 SASEGT. Trimming removed 11 bases from V and 0 bases from J, with 13 bases in between. CDR3 length: 14 residues. The CDR3 DNA reads as TGTGCCGCGGGTGCCCCGCCAACTAATGAAAAACTGTTTTTT. Protein: CAAGAPPTNEKLFF.

For this clone: Other nucleotide sequences in the sample specify the same CDR3. The chain recombines TRBV9 with TRBJ2-1; D perhaps matches TRBD1 (6 bases). The CDR3 is 15 amino acids. The V and J ends lost 2 bases and 0 bases respectively, with 9 bases between them. Germline V gives CDR1 SGDLS, CDR2 YYNGEE. In nucleotides, the CDR3 is TGTGCCAGCAGCGTTCAGGGGAGCTCCTACAATGAGCAGTTCTTC. Its translation is CASSVQGSSYNEQFF.

V usage is TRBV7-8 and J usage is TRBJ2-5, with TRBD2 matching 12 bases. CDR1 and CDR2 (germline): SGHVS, FQNEAQ. This CDR3 comprises 18 residues. V was pared by 5 bases and J by 5 bases, with 15 bases of the junction left unmatched. CDR3 amino acids: CASSPWGPSGGAGETQYF. For the CDR3, the DNA is TGTGCCAGCAGCCCGTGGGGGCCTAGCGGGGGGGCCGGCGAGACCCAGTACTTC.

A single count supports this clone. This sequence joins TRBV19 and TRBJ2-7; 9 nucleotides line up with TRBD2. Per germline, CDR1 LNHDA and CDR2 SQIVND (reference sequence). The CDR3 spans 16 residues. The trim removed 3 bases at V and 4 bases at J, leaving 10 bases unmatched. The CDR3 bases are TGTGCCAGTAGTATTAGGGCGGGAGGGCCTCGGTACGAGCAGTACTTC. Residues: CASSIRAGGPRYEQYF.

J is TRBJ2-2 and V is TRBV6-5, with 12 nucleotides matching TRBD2. Per the germline V gene, CDR1 is MNHEY and CDR2 is SVGAGI. Trimming removed 11 bases from V and 6 bases from J; junction bases left unmatched: 4. The length of the CDR3 is 13 residues. The CDR3 nucleotides are TGTGCCGCACGACTAGCGGGGGCCGGGGAGCTGTTTTTT. Protein product: CAARLAGAGELFF.

This clone showed up just once. The rearrangement uses TRBV5-4 and TRBJ1-5; TRBD1 might be the D (5 bases). CDR3 length equals 15 residues. Germline V CDR1 and CDR2: SGHNT, YYREEE (reference sequence). Trimming stripped 0 bases from V and 1 base from J, with 8 bases between. The CDR3 region is CASSLDGGSNQPQHF. Written as DNA, the CDR3 is TGTGCCAGCAGCTTGGATGGGGGGAGCAATCAGCCCCAGCATTTT.

The chain carries TRBV7-2 and TRBJ2-1; 8 bases match TRBD1. This CDR3 is 13 amino acids long. V shed 5 bases and J 7 bases; nucleotides not matched to a gene: 4. Germline V gene data show CDR1 as SGHTA and CDR2 as FQGNSA. CDR3: CASSPHRGNEQFF. DNA of the CDR3: TGTGCCAGCAGCCCACACAGGGGGAATGAGCAGTTCTTC.

V usage is TRBV6-1 and J usage is TRBJ1-4, with TRBD1 matching 9 bases. V gave up 7 bases and J gave up 8 bases; unmatched junction bases: 11. The V gene's germline CDR1 is MNHNS and CDR2 SASEGT. The CDR3 consists of 15 residues. CDR3 sequence (DNA): TGTGCCAGCATGAAACAGGGGGCTCTTAGGGAAAAACTGTTTTTT. Translated, it gives CASMKQGALREKLFF.

This chain links TRBV2 with TRBJ1-2; no firm D call. Germline lookup yields CDR1 SNHLY and CDR2 FYNNEI. CDR3 size: 13 residues. With 7 bases removed from V and 4 bases from J, the gap between germline ends came to 13 bases. CDR3 region: CASTTPPIYGYTF. DNA for the CDR3: TGTGCCAGCACCACACCTCCGATCTATGGCTACACCTTC.

The chain joins TRBV6-4 to TRBJ2-1; TRBD2 aligns across 8 bases. The CDR3 extends over 15 amino acids. V lost 4 bases to trimming and J lost 8 bases; unmatched junction nucleotides: 10. Germline V gene lookup returns CDR1 MRHNA and CDR2 SNTAGT. CDR3 region: CASSVGTSEGHEQFF. In DNA, the CDR3 is TGTGCCAGCAGTGTCGGGACTAGTGAGGGCCATGAGCAGTTCTTC.

The chain has TRBV18 and TRBJ1-1; a weak D match, TRBD1 (5 bases). V lost 1 base, J lost 4 bases, and 16 bases lay in between. This CDR3 region has 16 residues. The germline gives CDR1 KGHSH, CDR2 LQKENI. DNA for the CDR3: TGTGCCAGCTCACCACGTAACGAAGGGGCGCCCACTGAAGCTTTCTTT. Encoded protein: CASSPRNEGAPTEAFF. Variable domain in full (rest from reference TRBV18 and TRBJ1-1): NAGVMQNPRHLVRRRGQEARLRCSPMKGHSHVYWYRQLPEEGLKFMVYLQKENIIDESGMPKERFSAEFPKEGPSILRIQQVVRGDSAAYFCASSPRNEGAPTEAFFGQGTRLTVV.

CDR3 sequence (DNA): TGTGCCAGCTCACGTAGCGGGAGTGGGGTATACAATGAGCAGTTCTTC. Translation gives CASSRSGSGVYNEQFF. The chain recombines TRBV18 with TRBJ2-1; 9 bases line up with TRBD2. The CDR3 totals 16 residues. Looked up from germline, CDR1 is KGHSH and CDR2 is LQKENI. V lost 4 bases and J lost 4; bases outside the gene matches: 8.

The rearrangement uses TRBV2 and TRBJ1-2, with TRBD1 as a possible D gene (5 bases). The CDR3 runs to 15 residues. The germline V gene encodes CDR1 SNHLY and CDR2 FYNNEI. Trimming took 6 bases from V and 6 from J, leaving 20 bases between them. The CDR3: CASSRMMAGRDGYTF. The CDR3 DNA reads as TGTGCCAGCAGCCGAATGATGGCAGGGAGGGATGGCTACACCTTC.

The V call is TRBV27, the J call TRBJ2-3; 8 bases match TRBD2. V dropped 5 bases and J dropped 1; count of bases not matched to a gene: 8. The CDR3 is 16 residues long. The germline V gene encodes CDR1 MNHEY and CDR2 SMNVEV (reference sequence). As DNA, the CDR3 is TGTGCCAGCAGTGGAGAGAGCGGGAGCGGCACAGATACGCAGTATTTT. This translates into CASSGESGSGTDTQYF.

This chain links TRBV4-1 with TRBJ2-2; 13 nucleotides line up with TRBD2. CDR1 is MGHRA and CDR2 is YSYEKL in the germline V gene. This CDR3 is built from 17 residues. J lost 5 bases, V lost 4 bases, and 7 bases had no gene match. The CDR3 coding sequence is TGCGCCAGCAGCCCTCGGACTAGCGGGAGAGGGACCGGGGAGCTGTTTTTT. Its translation is CASSPRTSGRGTGELFF.